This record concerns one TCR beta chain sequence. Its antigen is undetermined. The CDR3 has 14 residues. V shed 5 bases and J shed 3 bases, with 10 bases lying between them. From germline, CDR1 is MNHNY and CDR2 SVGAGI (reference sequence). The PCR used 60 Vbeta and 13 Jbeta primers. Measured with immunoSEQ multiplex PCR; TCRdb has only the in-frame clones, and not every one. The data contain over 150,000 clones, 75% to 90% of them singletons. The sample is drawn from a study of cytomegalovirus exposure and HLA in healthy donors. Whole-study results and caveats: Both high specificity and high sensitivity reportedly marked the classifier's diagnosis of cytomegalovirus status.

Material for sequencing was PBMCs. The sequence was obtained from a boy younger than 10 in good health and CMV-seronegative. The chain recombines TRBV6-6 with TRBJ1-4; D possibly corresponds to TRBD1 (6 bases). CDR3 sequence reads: CASSPYRANEKLFF. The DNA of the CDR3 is TGTGCCAGCAGTCCCTACAGGGCTAATGAAAAACTGTTTTTT.